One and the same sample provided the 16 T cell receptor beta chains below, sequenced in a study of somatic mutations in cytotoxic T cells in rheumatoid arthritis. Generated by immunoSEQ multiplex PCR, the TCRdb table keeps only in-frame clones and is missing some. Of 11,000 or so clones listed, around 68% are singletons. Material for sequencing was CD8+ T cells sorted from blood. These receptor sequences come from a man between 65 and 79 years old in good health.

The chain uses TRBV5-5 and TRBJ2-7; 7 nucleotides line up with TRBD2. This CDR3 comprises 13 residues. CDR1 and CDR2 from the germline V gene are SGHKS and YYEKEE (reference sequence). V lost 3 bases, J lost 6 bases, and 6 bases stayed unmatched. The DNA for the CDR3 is TGTGCCAGCAGCTGGGGGAGGGACTCCGAGCAGTACTTC. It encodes CASSWGRDSEQYF.

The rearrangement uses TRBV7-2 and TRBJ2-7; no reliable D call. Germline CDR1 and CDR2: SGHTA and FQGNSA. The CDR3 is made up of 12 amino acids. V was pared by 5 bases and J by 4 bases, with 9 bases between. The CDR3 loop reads CASSDVRYEQYF. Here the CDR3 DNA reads TGTGCCAGCAGCGATGTGAGGTACGAGCAGTACTTC.

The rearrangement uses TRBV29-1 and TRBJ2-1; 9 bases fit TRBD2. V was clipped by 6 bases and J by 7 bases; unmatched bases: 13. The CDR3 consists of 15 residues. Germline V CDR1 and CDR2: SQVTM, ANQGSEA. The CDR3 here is CSVDPGTSSSNEQFF. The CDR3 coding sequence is TGCAGCGTGGACCCCGGGACTAGCAGTTCAAATGAGCAGTTCTTC.

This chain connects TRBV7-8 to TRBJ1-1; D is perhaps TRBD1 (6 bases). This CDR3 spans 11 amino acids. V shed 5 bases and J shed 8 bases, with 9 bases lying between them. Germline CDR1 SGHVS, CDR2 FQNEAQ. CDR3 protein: CASSLRGEAFF. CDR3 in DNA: TGTGCCAGCAGCCTAAGGGGGGAAGCTTTCTTT.

In DNA, the CDR3 is TGTGCCAGCAGCTTAATAGCGGGGTCGGGCACTGAAGCTTTCTTT. This sequence encodes CASSLIAGSGTEAFF. The chain employs TRBV7-3 and TRBJ1-1; unclear D gene. CDR1 SGHTA and CDR2 FQGTGA come from the germline V gene. V was cut by 1 base and J by 4 bases, with 13 bases left in between. The CDR3 is 15 residues long.

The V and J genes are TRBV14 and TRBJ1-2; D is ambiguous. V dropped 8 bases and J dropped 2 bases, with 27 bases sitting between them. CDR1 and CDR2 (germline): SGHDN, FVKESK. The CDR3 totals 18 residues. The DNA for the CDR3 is TGTGCCAGCGGTCCAGCTACTCCTGGTGATCTGGCGAACTATGGCTACACCTTC. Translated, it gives CASGPATPGDLANYGYTF. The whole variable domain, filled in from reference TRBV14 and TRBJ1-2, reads EAGVTQFPSHSVIEKGQTVTLRCDPISGHDNLYWYRRVMGKEIKFLLHFVKESKQDESGMPNNRFLAERTGGTYSTLKVQPAELEDSGVYFCASGPATPGDLANYGYTFGSGTRLTVV.

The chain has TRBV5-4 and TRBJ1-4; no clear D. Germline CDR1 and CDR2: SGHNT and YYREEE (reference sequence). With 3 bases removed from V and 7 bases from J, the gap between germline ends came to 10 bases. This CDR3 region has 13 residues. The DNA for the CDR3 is TGTGCCAGCAGCTCCTGGACGGGTGAAAAACTGTTTTTT. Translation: CASSSWTGEKLFF.

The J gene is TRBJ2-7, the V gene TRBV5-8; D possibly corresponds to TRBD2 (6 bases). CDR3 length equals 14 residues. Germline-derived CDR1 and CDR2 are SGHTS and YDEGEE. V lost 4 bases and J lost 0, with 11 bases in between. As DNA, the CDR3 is TGTGCCAGCAGCCCGGAGGGGAGCTCCTACGAGCAGTACTTC. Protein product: CASSPEGSSYEQYF. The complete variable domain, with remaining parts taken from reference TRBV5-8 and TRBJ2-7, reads EAGVTQSPTHLIKTRGQQATLRCSPISGHTSVYWYQQALGLGLQFLLWYDEGEERNRGNFPPRFSGRQFPNYSSELNVNALELEDSALYLCASSPEGSSYEQYFGPGTRLTVT.

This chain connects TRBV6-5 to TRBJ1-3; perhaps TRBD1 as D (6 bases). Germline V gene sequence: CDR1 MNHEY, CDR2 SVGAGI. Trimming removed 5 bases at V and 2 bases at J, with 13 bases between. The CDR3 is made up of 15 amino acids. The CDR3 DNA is TGTGCCAGCAGTCCCGAGGACAGTACTGGAAACACCATATATTTT. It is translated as CASSPEDSTGNTIYF.

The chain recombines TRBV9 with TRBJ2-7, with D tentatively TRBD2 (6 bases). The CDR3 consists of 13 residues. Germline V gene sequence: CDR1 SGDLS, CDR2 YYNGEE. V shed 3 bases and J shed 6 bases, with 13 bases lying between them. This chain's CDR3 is CASSAGTASEQYF. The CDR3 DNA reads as TGTGCCAGCAGCGCCGGGACTGCCTCCGAGCAGTACTTC.

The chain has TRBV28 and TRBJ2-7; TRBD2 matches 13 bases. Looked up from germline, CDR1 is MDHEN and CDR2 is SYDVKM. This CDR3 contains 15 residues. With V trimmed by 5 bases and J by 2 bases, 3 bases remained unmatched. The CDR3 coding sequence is TGTGCCAGCAGTGCGGGACTAGCGGGAACCTACGAGCAGTACTTC. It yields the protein CASSAGLAGTYEQYF.

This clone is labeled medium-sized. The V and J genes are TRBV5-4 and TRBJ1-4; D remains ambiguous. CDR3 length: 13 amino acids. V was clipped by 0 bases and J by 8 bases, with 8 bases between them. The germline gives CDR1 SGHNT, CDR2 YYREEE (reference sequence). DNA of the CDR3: TGTGCCAGCAGCTTGGCTGCGGGAGAAAAACTGTTTTTT. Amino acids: CASSLAAGEKLFF.

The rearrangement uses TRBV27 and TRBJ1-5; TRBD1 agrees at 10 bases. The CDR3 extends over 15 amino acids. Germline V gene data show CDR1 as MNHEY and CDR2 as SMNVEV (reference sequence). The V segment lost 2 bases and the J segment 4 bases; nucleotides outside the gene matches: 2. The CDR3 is CASSLLGQGNQPQHF. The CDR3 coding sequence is TGTGCCAGCAGTTTACTGGGACAGGGGAATCAGCCCCAGCATTTT.

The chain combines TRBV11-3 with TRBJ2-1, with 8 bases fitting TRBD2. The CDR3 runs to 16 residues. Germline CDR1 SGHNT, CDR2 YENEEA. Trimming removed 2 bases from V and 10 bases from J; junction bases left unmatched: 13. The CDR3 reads CASSLPAATSGREQFF. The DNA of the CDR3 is TGTGCCAGCAGCTTACCCGCCGCCACTAGCGGACGCGAGCAGTTCTTC.

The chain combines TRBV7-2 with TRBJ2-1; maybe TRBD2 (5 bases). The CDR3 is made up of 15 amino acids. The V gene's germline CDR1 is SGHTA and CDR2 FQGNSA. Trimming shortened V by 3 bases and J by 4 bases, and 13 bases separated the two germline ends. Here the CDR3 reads CASSFGAVNYNEQFF. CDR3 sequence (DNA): TGTGCCAGCAGCTTTGGAGCGGTTAATTACAATGAGCAGTTCTTC. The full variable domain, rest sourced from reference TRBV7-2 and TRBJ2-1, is GAGVSQSPSNKVTEKGKDVELRCDPISGHTALYWYRQSLGQGLEFLIYFQGNSAPDKSGLPSDRFSAERTGGSVSTLTIQRTQQEDSAVYLCASSFGAVNYNEQFFGPGTRLTVL.

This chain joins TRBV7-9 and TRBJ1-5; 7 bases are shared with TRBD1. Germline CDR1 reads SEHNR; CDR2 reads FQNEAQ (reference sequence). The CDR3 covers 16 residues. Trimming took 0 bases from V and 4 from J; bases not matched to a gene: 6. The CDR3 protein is CASSLAPQGGNQPQHF. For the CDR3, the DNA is TGTGCCAGCAGCTTAGCGCCGCAGGGGGGGAATCAGCCCCAGCATTTT.